This T cell receptor beta chain was identified during a study of cytomegalovirus exposure and HLA in healthy donors. General observations from the study: Accurate prediction of most subjects' HLA-A and HLA-B alleles from TCR beta sequences was reported. It was reportedly the case that the classifier diagnosed cytomegalovirus status with high specificity and sensitivity. Sequencing probably produced one cluster of sequence variants that were highly shared.

Losses at the gene ends were 6 bases for V and 5 bases for J; bases not matched to a gene: 7. There are 14 residues in the CDR3. The germline gives CDR1 MNHEY, CDR2 SVGAGI. Notes on this clone: Its target is unknown.

The PCR used 60 Vbeta and 13 Jbeta primers. Some clones are missing from TCRdb's copy, which holds only in-frame ones; the method was immunoSEQ multiplex PCR. This table holds more than 200,000 clones, about three quarters found once. The sequencing sample was made of PBMCs. The V and J genes are TRBV6-5 and TRBJ2-5, with TRBD2 matching 9 bases. This TCR was recovered from a male donor in good health and CMV-seronegative. The CDR3 loop reads CASSPGLALETQYF. CDR3 DNA sequence: TGTGCCAGCAGCCCGGGACTAGCTTTGGAGACCCAGTACTTC.